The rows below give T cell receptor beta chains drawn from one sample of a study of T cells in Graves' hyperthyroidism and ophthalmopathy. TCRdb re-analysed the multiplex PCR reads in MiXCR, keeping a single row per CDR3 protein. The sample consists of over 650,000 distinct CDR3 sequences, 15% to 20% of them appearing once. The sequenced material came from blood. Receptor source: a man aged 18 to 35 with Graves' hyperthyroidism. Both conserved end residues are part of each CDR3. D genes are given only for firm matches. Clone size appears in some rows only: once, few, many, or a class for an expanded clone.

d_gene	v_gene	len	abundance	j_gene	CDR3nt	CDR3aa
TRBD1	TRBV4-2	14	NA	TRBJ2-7	TGTGCCAGCAGCCAAGACAGGGGGCTTAGCGAGCAGTACTTC	CASSQDRGLSEQYF
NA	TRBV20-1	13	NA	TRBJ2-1	TGCAGTGCTACGGAGGGGCTTAGGGGTAAGCAGTTCTTC	CSATEGLRGKQFF
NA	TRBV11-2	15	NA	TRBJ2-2	TGTGCCAGCAGCGCCCGGCCCGCGAACACCGGGGAGCTGTTTTTT	CASSARPANTGELFF
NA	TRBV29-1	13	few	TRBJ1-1	TGCAGCGGGACTGGGGGGCTGAACACTGAAGCTTTCTTT	CSGTGGLNTEAFF
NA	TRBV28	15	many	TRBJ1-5	TGTGCCAGCAGTCCGGGGGCAGGGGATAATCAGCCCCAGCATTTT	CASSPGAGDNQPQHF
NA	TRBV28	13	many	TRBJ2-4	TGTGCCAGCAGTTCCGGCTCACAGGGCATTCAGTACTTC	CASSSGSQGIQYF
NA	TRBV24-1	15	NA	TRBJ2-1	TGTGCCACCAGTGATCCAACCGCAGGGTACACTGAGCAGTTCTTC	CATSDPTAGYTEQFF
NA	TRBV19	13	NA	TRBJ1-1	TGTGCCAGTAGTATAAGGGGATCCACTGAAGCTTTCTTT	CASSIRGSTEAFF
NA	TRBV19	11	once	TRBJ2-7	TGTGCCAGTAGTATAGCAGGGGAGCAGTACTTC	CASSIAGEQYF
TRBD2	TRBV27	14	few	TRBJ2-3	TGTGCCAGCAGGCTAGCGGGAGGGGGGGATACGCAGTATTTT	CASRLAGGGDTQYF
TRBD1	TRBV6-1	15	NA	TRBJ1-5	TGTGCCAGCAGTAGGGACAGGGGGTCGGGGCAGCCCCAGCATTTT	CASSRDRGSGQPQHF
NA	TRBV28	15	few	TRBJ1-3	TGTGCCAGCAGTTTGGGGGGACGGGGAGGAAACACCATATATTTT	CASSLGGRGGNTIYF
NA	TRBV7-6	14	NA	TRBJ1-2	TGTGCCAGCAGCCCCCTGACAGCTAACTATGGCTACACCTTC	CASSPLTANYGYTF
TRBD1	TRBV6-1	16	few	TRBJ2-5	TGTGCCAGCGAACCCCCCGACAGGGTCGCCCAAGAGACCCAGTACTTC	CASEPPDRVAQETQYF
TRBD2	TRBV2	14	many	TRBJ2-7	TGTGCCAGCAGTGAGTGGGGACTAGCCTACGAGCAGTACTTC	CASSEWGLAYEQYF
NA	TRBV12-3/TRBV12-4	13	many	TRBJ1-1	TGTGCCAGCAGCCGAACAGGGACCACTGAAGCTTTCTTT	CASSRTGTTEAFF
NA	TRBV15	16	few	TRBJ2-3	TGTGCCACCAGCAGAGATTGGGCAGGAGGCACAGATACGCAGTATTTT	CATSRDWAGGTDTQYF
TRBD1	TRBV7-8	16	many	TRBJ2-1	TGTGCCAGCAGCTCCTCCGGGACAGGGGCATACAATGAGCAGTTCTTC	CASSSSGTGAYNEQFF
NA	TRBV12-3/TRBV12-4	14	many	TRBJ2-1	TGTGCCAGCAGAGAGCGGGCCCGCTACAATGAGCAGTTCTTC	CASRERARYNEQFF
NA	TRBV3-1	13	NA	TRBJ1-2	TGTGTCAGCAGCCAAGAGTGGGGCTATGGCTACACCTTC	CVSSQEWGYGYTF
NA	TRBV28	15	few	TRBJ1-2	TGTGCCAGCAGTTTATTCAGAGGTTCCCCTTATGGCTACACCTTC	CASSLFRGSPYGYTF
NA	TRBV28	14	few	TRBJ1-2	TGTGCCAGCAGCGCAGCAAGAGGCCACTATGGCTACACCTTC	CASSAARGHYGYTF
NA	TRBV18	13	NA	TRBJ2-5	TGTGCCAGCTCCGCGGGGCTAGCGGAGACCCAGTACTTC	CASSAGLAETQYF
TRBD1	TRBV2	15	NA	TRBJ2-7	TGCGCCAGCAGGCACCGGGACAGGGGGCACCACGAGCAGTACTTC	CASRHRDRGHHEQYF
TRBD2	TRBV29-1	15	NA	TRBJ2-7	TGCAGCGTTCAAAATGGGACTAGCGGATTCTACGAGCAGTATTTC	CSVQNGTSGFYEQYF
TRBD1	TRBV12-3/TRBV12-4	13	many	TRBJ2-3	TGTGCCAGCAGTTGGGACAGGAAGGGAACGCAGTATTTT	CASSWDRKGTQYF
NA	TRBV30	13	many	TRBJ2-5	TGTGCCTGGAGTGGGTCAGGGCGGGGGACCCAGTACTTC	CAWSGSGRGTQYF
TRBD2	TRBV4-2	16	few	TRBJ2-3	TGTGCCAGCAGCCAAGAAGCCGCTGGACTAGCCGATACGCAGTATTTT	CASSQEAAGLADTQYF
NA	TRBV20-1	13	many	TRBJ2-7	TGCAGTGCTAGAGTTGCCGGATCCTACGAGCAGTACTTC	CSARVAGSYEQYF
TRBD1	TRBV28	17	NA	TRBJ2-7	TGTGCCAGCAATCTCACCCCAGGGGGCCATATTTCCTACGAGCAGTACTTC	CASNLTPGGHISYEQYF
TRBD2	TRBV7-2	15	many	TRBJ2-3	TGTGCCAGCAGCTTTGGCGGCGGGAGTTCAGATACGCAGTATTTT	CASSFGGGSSDTQYF
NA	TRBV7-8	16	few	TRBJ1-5	TGTGCCAGCAGCGCGGTCGGAGGGACTAGCAATCAGCCCCAGCATTTT	CASSAVGGTSNQPQHF
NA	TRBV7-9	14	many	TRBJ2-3	TGTGCCAGCATTAGCGGCCGGGTCACAGATACGCAGTATTTT	CASISGRVTDTQYF
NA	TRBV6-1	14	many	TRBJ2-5	TGTGCCAGCAGTGAACATCCAGGGTCAGAGACCCAGTACTTC	CASSEHPGSETQYF
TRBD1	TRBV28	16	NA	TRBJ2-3	TGTGCCAGCAGTCAGACAGGGTCGATTCTTGCGGATACGCAGTATTTT	CASSQTGSILADTQYF